This T cell receptor (beta chain) stems from a study of radiotherapy plus CTLA-4 blockade in lung cancer. Background on the study: Objective responses emerged in around 19% of patients, and 30% to 40% attained disease control. Study-level findings and limits: Strongest reported response predictors: early blood clone changes and post-radiation interferon-beta. Radiotherapy with ipilimumab was followed by blood expansion of tumor-derived clones.

The CDR3 spans 16 residues. CDR1 and CDR2 from the germline V gene are SGDLS and YYNGEE. With 3 bases removed from V and 8 bases from J, the gap between germline ends came to 20 bases. In the case of this clone: The target antigen is unknown.

Produced via immunoSEQ multiplex PCR; TCRdb's table is partial and in-frame only. The table lists 50,000 to 65,000 clones, roughly 80% of them singletons. The receptor was isolated from a human donor with non-small cell lung cancer who had a complete response to radiotherapy plus ipilimumab. The source material was peripheral blood, sampled from a patient treated with radiotherapy plus ipilimumab. The gene calls are TRBV9 and TRBJ1-4, with D maybe TRBD1 (6 bases). CDR3 DNA: TGTGCCAGCAGCGCCACACAGGGCCTACTAGGAGAAAAACTGTTTTTT. Amino acids: CASSATQGLLGEKLFF. The full variable domain, in which reference TRBV9 and TRBJ1-4 provide the parts outside the CDR3, is DSGVTQTPKHLITATGQRVTLRCSPRSGDLSVYWYQQSLDQGLQFLIQYYNGEERAKGNILERFSAQQFPDLHSELNLSSLELGDSALYFCASSATQGLLGEKLFFGSGTQLSVL.